The 25 T cell receptor beta chains reported below all come from one sample, sequenced in a study of cytomegalovirus exposure and HLA in healthy donors. The PCR employed 60 Vbeta primers together with 13 Jbeta primers. TCRdb's copy holds only in-frame clones and misses some; the assay was immunoSEQ multiplex PCR. Counted here are 37,000 or so clones, roughly 76% occurring once; the ten biggest clones make up roughly 9.3%. Sequenced material: PBMCs. The receptors were sampled from a woman aged 40-49 years in good health and CMV-seronegative.

This sequence joins TRBV10-3 and TRBJ1-1, with 7 nucleotides matching TRBD1. Trimming cost V 3 bases and J 5 bases; bases outside gene matches: 3. The germline gives CDR1 ENHRY, CDR2 SYGVKD. The CDR3 is 13 amino acids. The CDR3 sequence is CAISESTGTEAFF. CDR3 DNA sequence: TGTGCCATCAGTGAATCGACAGGGACTGAAGCTTTCTTT.

This rearrangement joins TRBV7-2 to TRBJ2-5; TRBD2 might be the D (5 bases). The CDR3 has 13 residues. CDR1 is SGHTA and CDR2 is FQGNSA in the germline V gene. Trimming took off 5 bases at V and 5 bases at J, with 12 bases between the two ends. CDR3 protein: CASSDSQRETQYF. CDR3 nucleotide sequence: TGTGCCAGCAGCGACTCCCAGCGGGAGACCCAGTACTTC.

The gene calls are TRBV19 and TRBJ2-3, with TRBD1 matching over 12 bases. The CDR3 loop spans 18 amino acids. The germline CDR1 and CDR2 sequences are LNHDA and SQIVND (reference sequence). Germline trimming cut 10 bases from V and 3 bases from J; bases unmatched to any gene: 17. As DNA, the CDR3 is TGTGCCACGCAACACCGGGACAGGGGGCGCATAGGGACAGATACGCAGTATTTT. Residues: CATQHRDRGRIGTDTQYF.

This clone turned up a few times. The chain uses TRBV4-1 and TRBJ1-5; D is unclear. The ends were cut back, 3 bases at V and 4 bases at J, with 7 bases in the middle. The germline V gene has CDR1 MGHRA and CDR2 YSYEKL. The CDR3 totals 13 residues. The CDR3 DNA reads as TGCGCCAGCAGCCAGGGCAGTAATCAGCCCCAGCATTTT. This codes for CASSQGSNQPQHF.

This chain uses TRBV19 with TRBJ1-5, with D perhaps TRBD1 (6 bases). The CDR3 covers 17 residues. Trimming took off 6 bases at V and 4 bases at J, with 22 bases between the two ends. CDR1 is LNHDA, CDR2 SQIVND, per germline (reference sequence). The CDR3 DNA sequence: TGTGCCAGTAGCCTCTACCCACAGGGAGGGGGAAATCAGCCCCAGCATTTT. Translated: CASSLYPQGGGNQPQHF.

This clone appeared a few times. The chain couples TRBV7-2 to TRBJ2-5, with TRBD2 matching over 13 bases. Germline V lookup: CDR1 SGHTA, CDR2 FQGNSA. The CDR3 is 16 residues long. The J segment lost 8 bases and the V segment lost 5 bases, leaving 11 bases of the junction unmatched. The CDR3 loop is CASSPLRTSGGITQYF. The CDR3 DNA follows: TGTGCCAGCAGCCCACTTAGGACTAGCGGGGGTATAACCCAGTACTTC.

This chain connects TRBV5-1 to TRBJ1-1, with a possible D match to TRBD1 (6 bases). CDR3 length equals 14 residues. From germline, CDR1 is SGHRS and CDR2 YFSETQ. Trimming took off 2 bases at V and 5 bases at J, with 13 bases between the two ends. CDR3 sequence reads: CASSFPDQGTEAFF. CDR3 sequence (DNA): TGCGCCAGCAGCTTCCCCGATCAGGGGACTGAAGCTTTCTTT.

This chain links TRBV28 with TRBJ1-6, with D perhaps matching TRBD1 (6 bases). CDR1 and CDR2 (germline): MDHEN, SYDVKM. V was pared by 5 bases and J by 7 bases, with 15 bases between. CDR3 size: 15 residues. In DNA, the CDR3 is TGTGCCAGCAGTCAAGGACAGCGGGAAAATTCACCCCTCCACTTT. Residues: CASSQGQRENSPLHF.

V gene TRBV10-3 combines with J gene TRBJ2-4; D is undetermined. The CDR3 length is 15 residues. Germline V gene lookup returns CDR1 ENHRY and CDR2 SYGVKD. V dropped 0 bases and J dropped 1 base, with 7 bases sitting between them. Here the CDR3 DNA reads TGTGCCATCAGTGAGTCGGTAGCCGCCAAAAACATTCAGTACTTC. Translating gives CAISESVAAKNIQYF.

This rearrangement joins TRBV19 to TRBJ2-1, with 10 nucleotides matching TRBD2. Germline CDR1 is LNHDA and CDR2 is SQIVND (reference sequence). V shed 3 bases, J shed 7 bases, and the junction held 3 bases outside the gene matches. This CDR3 region has 14 residues. Here the CDR3 DNA reads TGTGCCAGTAGTATGACTAGCGGGTTGAATGAGCAGTTCTTC. Protein sequence: CASSMTSGLNEQFF.

J is TRBJ1-2 and V is TRBV6-5; D gene ambiguous. This CDR3 comprises 16 residues. The germline V gene has CDR1 MNHEY and CDR2 SVGAGI. V gave up 4 bases and J gave up 0 bases, with 15 bases separating them. Here the CDR3 reads CASSSAGGLANYGYTF. In DNA, the CDR3 is TGTGCCAGCAGTTCCGCGGGAGGGCTGGCTAACTATGGCTACACCTTC.

J is TRBJ1-1 and V is TRBV19; D not resolved. CDR1 and CDR2 from the germline V gene are LNHDA and SQIVND (reference sequence). V shed 4 bases and J shed 11 bases, with 20 bases lying between them. The CDR3 sequence is 14 residues long. The CDR3 DNA is TGTGCCAGTAGTACCCTCCTTCCCACCGAGTATGCTTTCTTT. Translating it yields CASSTLLPTEYAFF.

The chain has TRBV14 and TRBJ2-1; D remains unclear. The germline V gene has CDR1 SGHDN and CDR2 FVKESK. The V gene lost 1 base and the J gene lost 12 bases, with 19 bases spanning the gap. The CDR3 contains 15 residues. In DNA, the CDR3 is TGTGCCAGCAGCCAAGTCTCTACAGATCTACTGGGGCAGTTCTTC. This sequence encodes CASSQVSTDLLGQFF.

V and J are TRBV7-9 and TRBJ1-1; TRBD1 might be the D (5 bases). V was pared by 6 bases and J by 1 base, with 18 bases between. Germline V lookup: CDR1 SEHNR, CDR2 FQNEAQ (reference sequence). This CDR3 contains 16 residues. CDR3 nucleotide sequence: TGTGCCAGCAGGCCCTGGCTAGGGGCGCAGAACACTGAAGCTTTCTTT. It specifies CASRPWLGAQNTEAFF.

The V and J genes are TRBV6-1 and TRBJ2-4; a weak D match, TRBD1 (5 bases). Trimming cost V 0 bases and J 6 bases, with 12 bases left between them. This CDR3 has 15 amino acids. Germline V gene data show CDR1 as MNHNS and CDR2 as SASEGT. DNA for the CDR3: TGTGCCAGCAGTGAAGCTAGGGGCTTCCGAAACATTCAGTACTTC. Its translation is CASSEARGFRNIQYF.

The V gene is TRBV7-2, the J gene TRBJ1-2; 7 bases fit TRBD1. This CDR3 is built from 15 residues. Germline loops: CDR1 SGHTA, CDR2 FQGNSA. The ends lost 5 bases at V and 1 base at J; junction bases unmatched: 7. The CDR3 bases are TGTGCCAGCAGCCCCCGACAGGGTATTAACTATGGCTACACCTTC. Its translation: CASSPRQGINYGYTF.

The V gene is TRBV18, the J gene TRBJ1-1; tentatively, D is TRBD1 (5 bases). V was cut by 5 bases and J by 1 base, with 11 bases left in between. The CDR3 length is 14 residues. Germline V CDR1 and CDR2: KGHSH, LQKENI. CDR3 nucleotides: TGTGCCAGCTCAGCGAGGCAGGGGAACACTGAAGCTTTCTTT. Translation gives CASSARQGNTEAFF.

The genes are TRBV5-4 and TRBJ1-1; 7 bases are a match to TRBD1. The CDR3 sequence is 14 residues long. Per germline, CDR1 SGHNT and CDR2 YYREEE (reference sequence). After removal of 3 bases from V and 1 base from J, the junction contained 3 bases not matched to a gene. In nucleotides, the CDR3 is TGTGCCAGCAGCTCTACAGGGGCGAACACTGAAGCTTTCTTT. This gives the protein CASSSTGANTEAFF.

J is TRBJ2-5 and V is TRBV7-2, with D possibly being TRBD1 (6 bases). Looked up from germline, CDR1 is SGHTA and CDR2 is FQGNSA. V dropped 4 bases and J dropped 2 bases, with 8 bases sitting between them. CDR3 size: 13 residues. The CDR3 nucleotides read TGTGCCAGCAGCTATGGACAGCAAGAGACCCAGTACTTC. This codes for CASSYGQQETQYF.

This clone was seen only once. The chain joins TRBV5-4 to TRBJ2-3, with 8 bases lining up with TRBD2. Germline-derived CDR1 and CDR2 are SGHNT and YYREEE (reference sequence). The ends lost 3 bases at V and 0 bases at J; junction bases unmatched: 0. This CDR3 region has 14 residues. The CDR3 sequence is CASSSGGSTDTQYF. DNA for the CDR3: TGTGCCAGCAGCTCGGGGGGGAGCACAGATACGCAGTATTTT.

The chain links TRBV5-6 to TRBJ2-7; TRBD2 is a possible D gene (6 bases). V lost 1 base to trimming and J lost 6 bases, with 17 bases between them. The germline V gene has CDR1 SGHDT and CDR2 YYEEEE. This CDR3 has 15 residues. The CDR3 loop is CASSLFLRGNGEQYF. The CDR3 DNA reads TGTGCCAGCAGCTTGTTTCTACGGGGGAACGGCGAGCAGTACTTC. Full variable domain (rest looked up from reference TRBV5-6 and TRBJ2-7): DAGVTQSPTHLIKTRGQQVTLRCSPKSGHDTVSWYQQALGQGPQFIFQYYEEEERQRGNFPDRFSGHQFPNYSSELNVNALLLGDSALYLCASSLFLRGNGEQYFGPGTRLTVT.

The genes are TRBV6-1 and TRBJ2-3; 10 nucleotides line up with TRBD2. Trimming took 6 bases from V and 3 from J; bases not matched to a gene: 6. The CDR3 runs to 15 residues. CDR1 and CDR2 (germline): MNHNS, SASEGT. CDR3 nucleotides: TGTGCCAGCAGCGCCAGCGGGGGGGAAACAGATACGCAGTATTTT. This encodes CASSASGGETDTQYF.

The rearrangement uses TRBV19 and TRBJ1-2, with D perhaps matching TRBD1 (5 bases). Germline V gene sequence: CDR1 LNHDA, CDR2 SQIVND (reference sequence). The CDR3 loop spans 13 amino acids. V was shortened by 3 bases and J by 3 bases, with 8 bases between the two germline ends. The CDR3 spells CASSMGGDYGYTF. CDR3 sequence (DNA): TGTGCCAGTAGTATGGGGGGAGACTATGGCTACACCTTC.

The chain uses TRBV5-4 and TRBJ1-2; D is unclear. Germline CDR1 reads SGHNT; CDR2 reads YYREEE (reference sequence). CDR3 length: 14 residues. V was shortened by 0 bases and J by 4 bases, with 10 bases between the two germline ends. CDR3: CASSLERQTYGYTF. The DNA for the CDR3 is TGTGCCAGCAGCTTGGAGAGGCAGACCTATGGCTACACCTTC.

This rearrangement joins TRBV7-2 to TRBJ1-4, with 9 bases fitting TRBD1. V lost 1 base and J lost 6; bases outside the gene matches: 3. Germline V gene data show CDR1 as SGHTA and CDR2 as FQGNSA. The CDR3 length is 15 residues. The CDR3 loop is CASSLVWDRDEKLFF. In DNA form, the CDR3 reads TGTGCCAGCAGCTTAGTTTGGGACAGGGATGAAAAACTGTTTTTT.